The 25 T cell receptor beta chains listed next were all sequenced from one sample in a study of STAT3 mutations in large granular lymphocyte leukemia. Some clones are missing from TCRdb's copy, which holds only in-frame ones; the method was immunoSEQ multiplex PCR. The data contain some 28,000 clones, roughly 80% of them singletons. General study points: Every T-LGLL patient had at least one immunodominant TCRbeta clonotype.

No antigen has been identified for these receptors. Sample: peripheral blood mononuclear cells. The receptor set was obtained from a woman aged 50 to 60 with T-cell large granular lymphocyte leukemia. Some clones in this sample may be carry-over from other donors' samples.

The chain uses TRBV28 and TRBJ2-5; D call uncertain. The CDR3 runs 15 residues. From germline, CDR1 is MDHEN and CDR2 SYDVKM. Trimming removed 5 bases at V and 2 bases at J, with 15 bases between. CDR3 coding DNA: TGTGCCAGCAGTCCGACGCAGGCCGGTCAAGAGACCCAGTACTTC. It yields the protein CASSPTQAGQETQYF.

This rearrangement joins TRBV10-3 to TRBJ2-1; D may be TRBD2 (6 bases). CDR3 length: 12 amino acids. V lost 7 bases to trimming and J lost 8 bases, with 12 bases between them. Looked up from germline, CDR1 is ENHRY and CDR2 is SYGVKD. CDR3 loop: CAIKEGPDEQFF. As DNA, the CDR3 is TGTGCCATCAAGGAGGGCCCCGATGAGCAGTTCTTC.

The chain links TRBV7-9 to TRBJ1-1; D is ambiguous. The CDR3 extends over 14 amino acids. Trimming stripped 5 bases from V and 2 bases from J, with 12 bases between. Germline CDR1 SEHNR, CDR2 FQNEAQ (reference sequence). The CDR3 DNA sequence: TGTGCCAGCAGCGAAAGTGGCGTTAACACTGAAGCTTTCTTT. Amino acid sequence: CASSESGVNTEAFF.

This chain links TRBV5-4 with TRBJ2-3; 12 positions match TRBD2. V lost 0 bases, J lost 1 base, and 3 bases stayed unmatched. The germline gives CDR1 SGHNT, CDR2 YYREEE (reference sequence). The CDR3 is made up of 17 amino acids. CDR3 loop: CASSLALAGGRTDTQYF. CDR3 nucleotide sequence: TGTGCCAGCAGCTTGGCGCTAGCGGGAGGGCGCACAGATACGCAGTATTTT. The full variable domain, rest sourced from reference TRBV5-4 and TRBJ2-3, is ETGVTQSPTHLIKTRGQQVTLRCSSQSGHNTVSWYQQALGQGPQFIFQYYREEENGRGNFPPRFSGLQFPNYSSELNVNALELDDSALYLCASSLALAGGRTDTQYFGPGTRLTVL.

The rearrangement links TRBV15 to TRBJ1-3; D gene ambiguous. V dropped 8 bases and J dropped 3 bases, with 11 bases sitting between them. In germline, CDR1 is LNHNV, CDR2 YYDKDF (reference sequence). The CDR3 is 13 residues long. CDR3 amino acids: CATWQRNGNTIYF. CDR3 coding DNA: TGTGCCACCTGGCAACGGAATGGAAACACCATATATTTT.

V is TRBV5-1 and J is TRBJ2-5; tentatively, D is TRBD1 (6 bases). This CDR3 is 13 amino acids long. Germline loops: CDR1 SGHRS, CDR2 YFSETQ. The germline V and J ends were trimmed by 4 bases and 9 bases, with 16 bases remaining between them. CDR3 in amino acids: CASSQDREGAQYF. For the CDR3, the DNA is TGCGCCAGCAGCCAGGACAGAGAAGGGGCCCAGTACTTC. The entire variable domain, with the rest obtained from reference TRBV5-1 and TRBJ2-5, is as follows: KAGVTQTPRYLIKTRGQQVTLSCSPISGHRSVSWYQQTPGQGLQFLFEYFSETQRNKGNFPGRFSGRQFSNSRSEMNVSTLELGDSALYLCASSQDREGAQYFGPGTRLLVL.

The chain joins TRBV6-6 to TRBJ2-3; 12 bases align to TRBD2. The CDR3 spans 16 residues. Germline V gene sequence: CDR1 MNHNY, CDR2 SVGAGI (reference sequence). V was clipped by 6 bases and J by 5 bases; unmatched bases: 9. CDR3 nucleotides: TGTGCCAGCAGCCCGAGACTAGCGGGAGTAATAGATACGCAGTATTTT. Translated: CASSPRLAGVIDTQYF.

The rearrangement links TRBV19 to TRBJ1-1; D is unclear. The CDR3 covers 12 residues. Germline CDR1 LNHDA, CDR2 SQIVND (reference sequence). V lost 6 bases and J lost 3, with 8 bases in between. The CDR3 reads CASRTEYTEAFF. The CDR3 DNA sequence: TGTGCCAGTAGGACGGAGTACACTGAAGCTTTCTTT.

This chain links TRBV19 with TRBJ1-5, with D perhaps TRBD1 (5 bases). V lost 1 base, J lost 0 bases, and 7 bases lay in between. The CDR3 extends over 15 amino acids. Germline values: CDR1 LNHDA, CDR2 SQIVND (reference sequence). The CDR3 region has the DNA TGTGCCAGTAGTATAGGGGACGTTAGCAATCAGCCCCAGCATTTT. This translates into CASSIGDVSNQPQHF.

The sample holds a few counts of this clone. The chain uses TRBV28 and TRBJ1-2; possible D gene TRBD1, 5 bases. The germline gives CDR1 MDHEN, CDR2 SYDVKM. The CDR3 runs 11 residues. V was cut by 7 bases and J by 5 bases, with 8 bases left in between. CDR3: CASMHRYGYTF. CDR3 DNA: TGTGCCAGCATGCACAGGTATGGCTACACCTTC.

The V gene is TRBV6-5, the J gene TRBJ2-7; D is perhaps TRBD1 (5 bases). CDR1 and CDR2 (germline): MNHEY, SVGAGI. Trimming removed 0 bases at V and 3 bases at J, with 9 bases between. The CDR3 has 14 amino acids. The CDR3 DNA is TGTGCCAGCAGTTACTCCCGACAGATCTACGAGCAGTACTTC. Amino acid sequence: CASSYSRQIYEQYF.

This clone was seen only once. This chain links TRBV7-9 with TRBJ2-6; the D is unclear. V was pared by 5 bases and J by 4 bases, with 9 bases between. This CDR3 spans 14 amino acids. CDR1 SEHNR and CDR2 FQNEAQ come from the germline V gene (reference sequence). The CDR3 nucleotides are TGTGCCAGCAGCACGCCGGCCGGGGCCAACGTCCTGACTTTC. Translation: CASSTPAGANVLTF. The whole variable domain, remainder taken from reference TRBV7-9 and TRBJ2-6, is DTGVSQNPRHKITKRGQNVTFRCDPISEHNRLYWYRQTLGQGPEFLTYFQNEAQLEKSRLLSDRFSAERPKGSFSTLEIQRTEQGDSAMYLCASSTPAGANVLTFGAGSRLTVL.

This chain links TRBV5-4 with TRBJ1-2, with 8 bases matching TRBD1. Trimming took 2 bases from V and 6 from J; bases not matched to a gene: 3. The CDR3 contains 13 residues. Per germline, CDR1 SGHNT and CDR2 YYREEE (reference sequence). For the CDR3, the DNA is TGTGCCAGCAGCTTCCGGACAGGGAATGGCTACACCTTC. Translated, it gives CASSFRTGNGYTF. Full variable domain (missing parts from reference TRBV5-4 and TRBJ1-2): ETGVTQSPTHLIKTRGQQVTLRCSSQSGHNTVSWYQQALGQGPQFIFQYYREEENGRGNFPPRFSGLQFPNYSSELNVNALELDDSALYLCASSFRTGNGYTFGSGTRLTVV.

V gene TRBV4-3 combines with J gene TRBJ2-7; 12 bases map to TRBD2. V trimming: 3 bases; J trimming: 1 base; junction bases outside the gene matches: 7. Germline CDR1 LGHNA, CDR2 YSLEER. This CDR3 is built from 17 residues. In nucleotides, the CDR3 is TGCGCCAGCAGCCAGACATCCGGGACTAGCGGGTCCTACGAGCAGTACTTC. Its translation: CASSQTSGTSGSYEQYF.

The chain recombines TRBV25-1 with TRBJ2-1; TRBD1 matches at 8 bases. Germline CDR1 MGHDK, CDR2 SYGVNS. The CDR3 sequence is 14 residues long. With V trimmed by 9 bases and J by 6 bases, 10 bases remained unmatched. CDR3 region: CASTPQGEFNEQFF. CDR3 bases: TGTGCCAGTACCCCACAGGGGGAGTTCAATGAGCAGTTCTTC.

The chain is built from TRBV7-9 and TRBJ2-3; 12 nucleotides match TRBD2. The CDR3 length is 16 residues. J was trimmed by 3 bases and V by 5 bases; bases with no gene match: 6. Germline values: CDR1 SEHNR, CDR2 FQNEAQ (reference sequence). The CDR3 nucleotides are TGTGCCAGCAGCCTCGGACTAGCGGGAAGGACAGATACGCAGTATTTT. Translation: CASSLGLAGRTDTQYF.

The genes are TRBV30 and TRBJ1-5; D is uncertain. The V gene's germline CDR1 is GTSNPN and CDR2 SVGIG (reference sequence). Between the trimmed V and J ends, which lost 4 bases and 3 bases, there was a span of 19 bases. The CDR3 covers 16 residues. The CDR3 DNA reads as TGTGCCTGGACCTTGGGAACAGTCTCACTCAATCAGCCCCAGCATTTT. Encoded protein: CAWTLGTVSLNQPQHF.

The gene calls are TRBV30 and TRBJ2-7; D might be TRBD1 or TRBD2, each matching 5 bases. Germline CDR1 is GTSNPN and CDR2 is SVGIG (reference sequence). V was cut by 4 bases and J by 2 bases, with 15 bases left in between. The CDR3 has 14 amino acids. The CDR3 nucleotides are TGTGCCTGGAACCATCGGGACGGGACCTACGAGCAGTACTTC. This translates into CAWNHRDGTYEQYF.

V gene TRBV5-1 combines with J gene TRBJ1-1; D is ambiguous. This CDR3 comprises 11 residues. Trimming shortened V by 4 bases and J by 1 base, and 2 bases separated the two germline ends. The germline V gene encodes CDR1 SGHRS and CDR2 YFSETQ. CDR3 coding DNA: TGCGCCAGCAGCCAGAACACTGAAGCTTTCTTT. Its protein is CASSQNTEAFF.

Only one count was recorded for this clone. CDR3 in DNA: TGCAGCGTTGTTTTTTTCCAGGCTGCGGGCGAGCAGTACTTC. Its protein product is CSVVFFQAAGEQYF. The V and J genes are TRBV29-1 and TRBJ2-7; tentative D call: TRBD2 (5 bases). CDR1 and CDR2 from the germline V gene are SQVTM and ANQGSEA. CDR3 size: 14 residues. Trimming pared 4 bases from V and 6 bases from J, leaving 19 bases between.

In DNA form, the CDR3 reads TGTGCCAGCAGTCCCCGGACTAGCGGGAGAGGTGATGAGCAGTTCTTC. This encodes CASSPRTSGRGDEQFF. The rearrangement links TRBV27 to TRBJ2-1, with 13 positions matching TRBD2. The CDR3 extends over 16 amino acids. V dropped 5 bases and J dropped 8; count of bases not matched to a gene: 9. Looked up from germline, CDR1 is MNHEY and CDR2 is SMNVEV (reference sequence).

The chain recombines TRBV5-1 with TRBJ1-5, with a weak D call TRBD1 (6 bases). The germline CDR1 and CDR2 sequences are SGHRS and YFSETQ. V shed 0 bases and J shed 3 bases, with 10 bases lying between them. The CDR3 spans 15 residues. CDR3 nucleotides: TGCGCCAGCAGCTTGGGAGGGGGGTTCAATCAGCCCCAGCATTTT. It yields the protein CASSLGGGFNQPQHF.

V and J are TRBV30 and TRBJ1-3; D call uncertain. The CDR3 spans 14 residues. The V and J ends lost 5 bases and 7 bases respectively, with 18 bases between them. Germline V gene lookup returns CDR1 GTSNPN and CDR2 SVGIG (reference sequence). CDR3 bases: TGTGCCTGGGGACCCCGGACCTTAGCGAACACCATATATTTT. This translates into CAWGPRTLANTIYF.

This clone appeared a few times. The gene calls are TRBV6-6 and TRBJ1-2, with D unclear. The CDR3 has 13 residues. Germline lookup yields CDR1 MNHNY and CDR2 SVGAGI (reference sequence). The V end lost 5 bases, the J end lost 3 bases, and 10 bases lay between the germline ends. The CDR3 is CASSTTAYYGYTF. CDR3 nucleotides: TGTGCCAGCAGTACTACAGCGTACTATGGCTACACCTTC.

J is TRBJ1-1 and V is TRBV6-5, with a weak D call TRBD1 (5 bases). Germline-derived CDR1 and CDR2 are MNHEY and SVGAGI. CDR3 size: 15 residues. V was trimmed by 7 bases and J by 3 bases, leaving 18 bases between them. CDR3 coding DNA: TGTGCCAGCATCTCGCACGGGGCGGGGGACACTGAAGCTTTCTTT. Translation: CASISHGAGDTEAFF.